The clone carrying this TCR beta chain was recorded many times. Its specificity is unknown. These data belong to a study of human T cells and chemical hapten exposure. Study at large: Application of 0.01% DPC to the upper back was done by patch test, with a reading at 6 days.

Unique molecular identifiers were linked by the library to individual cDNA molecules. One entry per CDR3 protein results from TCRdb running MiXCR on the RACE reads. The data contain 50,000 or so distinct CDR3 sequences, around a tenth of them singletons. Study findings and constraints: Unchanged with DPC sensitization were TCRs above 1 in 1000 frequency. Compared to controls, expanded TCRs made significantly more large clusters of similar CDR3s.

Time point indicated: patch test 1, 2 weeks after DPC sensitization. Indicated treatment: therapeutic diphenylcyclopropenone sensitization with weekly scalp DPC. The sample was whole blood, taken in connection with sensitization to the hapten diphenylcyclopropenone (DPC). This sequence originates from a woman between 50 and 59 years old with alopecia areata. Some clones in this sample may be carry-over from other donors' samples.

As DNA, the CDR3 is TGCAGCGTTGAAGTCAAGTCAGGTGGGCAGTACTTC. Protein sequence: CSVEVKSGGQYF. The chain recombines TRBV29-1 with TRBJ2-7; no firm D call. The germline V and J ends were trimmed by 1 base and 9 bases, with 13 bases remaining between them. Germline CDR1 and CDR2: SQVTM and ANQGSEA. The CDR3 totals 12 residues.